Listed here are 32 T cell receptor beta chains from one sample, sequenced in a study of tumor-infiltrating lymphocytes in oesophageal squamous cell carcinoma. From the PCR reads, TCRdb called clonotypes with MiXCR, one entry per CDR3 protein. The sample lists over 10,000 distinct CDR3 sequences; nearly 60% were seen once. The source material was esophageal tumor tissue. These receptors came from a female donor with esophageal squamous cell carcinoma.

The chain combines TRBV11-3 with TRBJ1-1; D might be TRBD1 (6 bases). The DNA end is a closer match to TRBJ2-4, so the J assignment may be wrong. In germline, CDR1 is SGHNT, CDR2 YENEEA. The CDR3 extends over 14 amino acids. The CDR3: CASSLDPTTGPQYF. The CDR3 DNA follows: TGTGCCAGCAGCTTAGACCCAACCACAGGGCCTCAGTACTTC.

The chain carries TRBV24-1 and TRBJ2-5; possibly TRBD1 for D (6 bases). The DNA matches TRBJ2-1 better at its end, which makes the J call doubtful. Per the germline V gene, CDR1 is KGHDR and CDR2 is SFDVKD. This CDR3 is 17 amino acids long. The CDR3 DNA follows: TGTGCCACCAGTGGAAGCGTAGGGGGACGCGGGTACAATGAGCAGTTCTTC. This gives the protein CATSGSVGGRGYNEQFF.

This rearrangement joins TRBV12-3 or TRBV12-4 to TRBJ1-2; D is unclear. Trimming shortened V by 3 bases and J by 3 bases, and 11 bases separated the two germline ends. This CDR3 region has 14 residues. The CDR3 region is CASSFVYMDYGYTF. The CDR3 DNA sequence: TGTGCCAGCAGTTTCGTCTACATGGACTATGGCTACACCTTC.

The chain uses TRBV11-2 and TRBJ2-7, with D possibly TRBD1 on 6 matching bases. The last part of the DNA fits TRBJ1-2 better; the J call may be wrong. CDR3 length equals 14 residues. CDR1 and CDR2 (germline): SGHAT, FQNNGV. The CDR3 DNA sequence: TGTGCCAGCAGCGAAAGTACGGGGGCCGGTGGCTACACCTTC. As protein: CASSESTGAGGYTF.

This clonotype was observed a few times. This chain links TRBV7-6 with TRBJ2-3; D gene ambiguous. The CDR3 totals 14 residues. Between the trimmed V and J ends, which lost 3 bases and 0 bases, there was a span of 7 bases. Germline V gene lookup returns CDR1 SGHVS and CDR2 FNYEAQ. Written as DNA, the CDR3 is TGTGCCAGCAGCTTTACAGCTAGCACAGATACGCAGTATTTT. Encoded protein: CASSFTASTDTQYF.

V is TRBV12-3 or TRBV12-4 and J is TRBJ2-1; 13 bases line up with TRBD2. This CDR3 is built from 17 residues. Germline trimming cut 6 bases from V and 0 bases from J; bases unmatched to any gene: 5. The CDR3 coding sequence is TGTGCCAGCAGGCCGACTAGCGGGGGGCGCTCCTACAATGAGCAGTTCTTC. This codes for CASRPTSGGRSYNEQFF.

The CDR3 reads CASSLRVGLRHNEQFF. The DNA for the CDR3 is TGTGCCAGCAGCTTGCGCGTCGGGTTACGGCACAATGAGCAGTTCTTC. The chain joins TRBV11-3 to TRBJ2-7, with D hard to call. The J call may be in error: the DNA end matches TRBJ2-1 better. The germline CDR1 and CDR2 sequences are SGHNT and YENEEA. This CDR3 comprises 16 residues.

The V and J genes are TRBV7-6 and TRBJ2-7; possibly TRBD2 for D (5 bases). Per germline, CDR1 SGHVS and CDR2 FNYEAQ. This CDR3 has 13 amino acids. Trimming left V 4 bases short and J 0 bases short, with 7 bases between. The CDR3 DNA reads TGTGCCAGCAGCTCTAGCCACTCCTACGAGCAGTACTTC. Protein: CASSSSHSYEQYF.

J is TRBJ2-7 and V is TRBV7-6; perhaps TRBD2 as D (6 bases). V was shortened by 5 bases and J by 5 bases, with 13 bases between the two germline ends. Looked up from germline, CDR1 is SGHVS and CDR2 is FNYEAQ. This CDR3 is 13 amino acids long. CDR3 coding DNA: TGTGCCAGCAGCCGGAGCGGGTCAAACGAGCAGTACTTC. Translating gives CASSRSGSNEQYF.

The chain is built from TRBV12-3 or TRBV12-4 and TRBJ2-6; D is unclear. The CDR3 runs 15 residues. The V gene lost 5 bases and the J gene lost 0 bases, with 8 bases spanning the gap. The CDR3, as DNA: TGTGCCAGCAGTCTGCGGAGCTCTGGGGCCAACGTCCTGACTTTC. Translated: CASSLRSSGANVLTF.

This clonotype came up a few times. At one end, the junction sequence differs from germline, possibly due to a read error. The rearrangement joins TRBV7-2 to TRBJ2-5; tentative D call: TRBD2 (5 bases). The CDR3 length is 15 residues. Germline assignment: CDR1 SGHTA and CDR2 FQGNSA. The CDR3 coding sequence is TGTGCCAGCAGCCTAGCCGTGAGGGCCGGTGAGACCCAGTACTTC. It is translated as CASSLAVRAGETQYF.

The chain carries TRBV7-6 and TRBJ2-3; 11 bases agree with TRBD2. V trimming: 5 bases; J trimming: 7 bases; junction bases outside the gene matches: 8. In germline, CDR1 is SGHVS, CDR2 FNYEAQ. The CDR3 is made up of 15 amino acids. CDR3 sequence: CASSRISGGAHTQYF. CDR3 sequence (DNA): TGTGCCAGCAGCCGTATTAGCGGGGGGGCACATACGCAGTATTTT. Drawing the rest from reference TRBV7-6 and TRBJ2-3, the complete variable domain is GAGVSQSPRYKVTKRGQDVALRCDPISGHVSLYWYRQALGQGPEFLTYFNYEAQQDKSGLPNDRFSAERPEGSISTLTIQRTEQRDSAMYRCASSRISGGAHTQYFGPGTRLTVL.

The chain uses TRBV5-1 and TRBJ2-5; D gene unclear. The V end lost 6 bases, the J end lost 2 bases, and 11 bases lay between the germline ends. The germline gives CDR1 SGHRS, CDR2 YFSETQ. The CDR3 runs to 13 residues. CDR3: CASKTSGQETQYF. CDR3 in DNA: TGCGCCAGCAAGACATCGGGTCAAGAGACCCAGTACTTC.

The chain recombines TRBV7-3 with TRBJ2-3, with unresolved D. V was clipped by 3 bases and J by 4 bases, with 8 bases between them. The CDR3 covers 13 residues. CDR1 is SGHTA, CDR2 FQGTGA, per germline. The chain's CDR3 is CASSFSGADTQYF. The CDR3, as DNA: TGTGCCAGCAGCTTTTCGGGCGCAGATACGCAGTATTTT.

The chain couples TRBV11-3 to TRBJ2-1; TRBD2 aligns across 10 bases. The tail of the sequence fits TRBJ2-5 better, so the J call may be wrong. The CDR3 loop spans 15 amino acids. Per germline, CDR1 SGHNT and CDR2 YENEEA. The CDR3 is CASSSTSGPQETQYF. The DNA of the CDR3 is TGTGCCAGCAGTTCGACTAGCGGGCCCCAAGAGACCCAGTACTTC.

The chain carries TRBV6-1 and TRBJ2-7, with D perhaps assigned TRBD1 or TRBD2 (5 bases each). The DNA end is more similar to TRBJ2-5, so the J call may be wrong. From germline, CDR1 is MNHNS and CDR2 SASEGT. CDR3 length: 15 amino acids. CDR3 protein: CASRHSVGAQETQYF. CDR3 DNA: TGTGCCAGCAGGCACTCCGTCGGGGCCCAAGAGACCCAGTACTTC.

The chain combines TRBV7-2 with TRBJ1-1; 8 bases are shared with TRBD1. Per germline, CDR1 SGHTA and CDR2 FQGNSA. The CDR3 is 14 residues long. V dropped 3 bases and J dropped 5; count of bases not matched to a gene: 5. This CDR3 reads CASSFDRGRTEAFF. In DNA, the CDR3 is TGTGCCAGCAGCTTCGACAGGGGTAGGACTGAAGCTTTCTTT.

The chain has TRBV12-3 or TRBV12-4 and TRBJ2-1; D is perhaps TRBD2 (5 bases). V lost 3 bases and J 7 bases, leaving 16 bases between the germline ends. The CDR3 is 15 amino acids. DNA of the CDR3: TGTGCCAGCAGTTTTACGGGAAGTGTAGGAAATGAGCAGTTCTTC. Encoded protein: CASSFTGSVGNEQFF.

Regarding this clonotype: A read error may explain this, as a much larger clone is one base away. The DNA of the CDR3 is TGTGCCAGCAGCCCGCGACAGGGACAGGGATACAATGAGCAGTACTTC. As protein: CASSPRQGQGYNEQYF. The rearrangement joins TRBV11-3 to TRBJ2-5, with 9 bases fitting TRBD1. V was pared by 5 bases and J by 11 bases, with 18 bases of the junction left unmatched. The CDR3 length is 16 residues. CDR1 is SGHNT, CDR2 YENEEA, per germline.

On this clonotype itself: Possible read error: a much larger clone is one base away. J is TRBJ2-1 and V is TRBV11-2; 7 bases match TRBD1. Matching the DNA end better, TRBJ2-7 makes the J call doubtful. This CDR3 has 15 residues. Germline V gene data show CDR1 as SGHAT and CDR2 as FQNNGV. This CDR3 reads CASSSRDSSYNEQYF. The DNA of the CDR3 is TGTGCCAGCAGCAGCCGGGACAGCTCCTACAATGAGCAGTACTTC.

This clonotype has a count of ten or more. V is TRBV6-1 and J is TRBJ1-5; weak D call: TRBD1 (6 bases). Germline V gene sequence: CDR1 MNHNS, CDR2 SASEGT. The CDR3 sequence is 15 residues long. The germline V and J ends were trimmed by 4 bases and 5 bases, with 15 bases remaining between them. DNA for the CDR3: TGTGCCAGCAGTGGGACAGTTCTAGGTGATCAGCCCCAGCATTTT. It is translated as CASSGTVLGDQPQHF.

The rearrangement joins TRBV7-4 to TRBJ2-5, with D possibly matching TRBD1 (6 bases). The V end was cut by 6 bases, the J end by 5 bases, with 19 bases between. Germline V gene data show CDR1 as SGHVT and CDR2 as SQSDAQ. This CDR3 has 15 amino acids. CDR3 protein: CASRIAGAAGETQYF. CDR3 coding DNA: TGTGCCAGCAGAATCGCAGGGGCCGCCGGGGAGACCCAGTACTTC.

This clonotype was seen at least ten times. V usage is TRBV7-3 and J usage is TRBJ2-3; unclear D gene. In germline, CDR1 is SGHTA, CDR2 FQGTGA. Between the trimmed V and J ends, which lost 5 bases and 1 base, there was a span of 13 bases. This CDR3 comprises 15 residues. CDR3 in DNA: TGTGCCAGCAGCCCGTCCTACCTAGGCACAGATACGCAGTATTTT. Protein: CASSPSYLGTDTQYF.

The table lists this clonotype with many counts. The CDR3 loop is CATRDTTTDTQYF. CDR3 nucleotide sequence: TGTGCCACCAGAGACACCACCACAGATACGCAGTATTTT. The chain uses TRBV24-1 and TRBJ2-3; D gene uncertain. V lost 7 bases, J lost 2 bases, and 9 bases lay in between. The CDR3 extends over 13 amino acids. The germline CDR1 and CDR2 sequences are KGHDR and SFDVKD.

This clonotype was observed once. A much larger clone sits a single nucleotide away, making a read error possible. The V call is TRBV7-2, the J call TRBJ2-5; D is possibly TRBD2 (5 bases). Trimming removed 4 bases from V and 1 base from J, with 10 bases in between. The CDR3 is 14 amino acids. The V gene's germline CDR1 is SGHTA and CDR2 FQGNSA. In DNA form, the CDR3 reads TGTGCCAGCAGCTACCTAGCCACCCAAGAGACCCAGTACTTC. It yields the protein CASSYLATQETQYF.

This clonotype ranks as medium-sized (0.01 to 0.1%). The chain combines TRBV12-3 or TRBV12-4 with TRBJ2-1; TRBD1 aligns across 8 bases. The CDR3 totals 15 residues. Trimming removed 2 bases from V and 7 bases from J; junction bases left unmatched: 7. This CDR3 reads CASSLRQGAENEQFF. DNA for the CDR3: TGTGCCAGCAGTTTAAGGCAGGGGGCTGAAAATGAGCAGTTCTTC.

V is TRBV7-9 and J is TRBJ1-4, with D uncertain. This CDR3 has 15 amino acids. V was pared by 4 bases and J by 2 bases, with 11 bases between. Per germline, CDR1 SEHNR and CDR2 FQNEAQ (reference sequence). The CDR3 is CASSSMGYTNEKLFF. The CDR3 DNA reads as TGTGCCAGCAGCTCCATGGGGTATACTAATGAAAAACTGTTTTTT.

The chain is built from TRBV7-2 and TRBJ2-1; 8 bases line up with TRBD1. The J call may be in error: the DNA end matches TRBJ2-7 better. Germline V gene lookup returns CDR1 SGHTA and CDR2 FQGNSA. The CDR3 is 14 amino acids. The CDR3 protein is CASSPWTGSYEQYF. Here the CDR3 DNA reads TGTGCCAGCAGCCCCTGGACAGGGAGCTACGAGCAGTACTTC.

To note about this clonotype: The conserved phenylalanine or tryptophan is not found at the CDR3 terminus, so this likely reflects a read error. No DNA is shown, since the ends of the CDR3 on it are uncertain; the CDR3 is the one TCRdb lists. The chain links TRBV6-8 to TRBJ2-1; no DNA check was done on the table's D call, TRBD2. Ends included, the CDR3 has 16 residues. Germline values: CDR1 MNHGY, CDR2 SAAAGT. The CDR3 sequence: CASSAGTYNSPLHFGN.

This clonotype is judged medium-sized. The V gene is TRBV10-3, the J gene TRBJ2-5, with D perhaps matching TRBD1 (6 bases). The CDR3 consists of 14 residues. V lost 10 bases to trimming and J lost 3 bases, with 18 bases between them. Per the germline V gene, CDR1 is ENHRY and CDR2 is SYGVKD. CDR3 in amino acids: CATANGDKKETQYF. The CDR3 region has the DNA TGTGCCACCGCTAATGGGGACAAGAAAGAGACCCAGTACTTC.

CDR3 region: CASSVLNTGELFF. In nucleotides, the CDR3 is TGTGCCAGTAGCGTACTTAACACCGGGGAGCTGTTTTTT. The rearrangement uses TRBV19 and TRBJ2-2; D gene unclear. The CDR3 is 13 amino acids. The germline V and J ends were trimmed by 6 bases and 2 bases, with 7 bases remaining between them. Germline V gene sequence: CDR1 LNHDA, CDR2 SQIVND (reference sequence).

This chain connects TRBV6-2 or TRBV6-3 to TRBJ2-1, with D uncertain. Germline lookup yields CDR1 MNHEY and CDR2 SVGEGT. The CDR3 totals 14 residues. V lost 0 bases and J lost 7, with 10 bases in between. CDR3 protein: CASSYSTVGNEQFF. CDR3 sequence (DNA): TGTGCCAGCAGTTACTCGACCGTCGGAAATGAGCAGTTCTTC.